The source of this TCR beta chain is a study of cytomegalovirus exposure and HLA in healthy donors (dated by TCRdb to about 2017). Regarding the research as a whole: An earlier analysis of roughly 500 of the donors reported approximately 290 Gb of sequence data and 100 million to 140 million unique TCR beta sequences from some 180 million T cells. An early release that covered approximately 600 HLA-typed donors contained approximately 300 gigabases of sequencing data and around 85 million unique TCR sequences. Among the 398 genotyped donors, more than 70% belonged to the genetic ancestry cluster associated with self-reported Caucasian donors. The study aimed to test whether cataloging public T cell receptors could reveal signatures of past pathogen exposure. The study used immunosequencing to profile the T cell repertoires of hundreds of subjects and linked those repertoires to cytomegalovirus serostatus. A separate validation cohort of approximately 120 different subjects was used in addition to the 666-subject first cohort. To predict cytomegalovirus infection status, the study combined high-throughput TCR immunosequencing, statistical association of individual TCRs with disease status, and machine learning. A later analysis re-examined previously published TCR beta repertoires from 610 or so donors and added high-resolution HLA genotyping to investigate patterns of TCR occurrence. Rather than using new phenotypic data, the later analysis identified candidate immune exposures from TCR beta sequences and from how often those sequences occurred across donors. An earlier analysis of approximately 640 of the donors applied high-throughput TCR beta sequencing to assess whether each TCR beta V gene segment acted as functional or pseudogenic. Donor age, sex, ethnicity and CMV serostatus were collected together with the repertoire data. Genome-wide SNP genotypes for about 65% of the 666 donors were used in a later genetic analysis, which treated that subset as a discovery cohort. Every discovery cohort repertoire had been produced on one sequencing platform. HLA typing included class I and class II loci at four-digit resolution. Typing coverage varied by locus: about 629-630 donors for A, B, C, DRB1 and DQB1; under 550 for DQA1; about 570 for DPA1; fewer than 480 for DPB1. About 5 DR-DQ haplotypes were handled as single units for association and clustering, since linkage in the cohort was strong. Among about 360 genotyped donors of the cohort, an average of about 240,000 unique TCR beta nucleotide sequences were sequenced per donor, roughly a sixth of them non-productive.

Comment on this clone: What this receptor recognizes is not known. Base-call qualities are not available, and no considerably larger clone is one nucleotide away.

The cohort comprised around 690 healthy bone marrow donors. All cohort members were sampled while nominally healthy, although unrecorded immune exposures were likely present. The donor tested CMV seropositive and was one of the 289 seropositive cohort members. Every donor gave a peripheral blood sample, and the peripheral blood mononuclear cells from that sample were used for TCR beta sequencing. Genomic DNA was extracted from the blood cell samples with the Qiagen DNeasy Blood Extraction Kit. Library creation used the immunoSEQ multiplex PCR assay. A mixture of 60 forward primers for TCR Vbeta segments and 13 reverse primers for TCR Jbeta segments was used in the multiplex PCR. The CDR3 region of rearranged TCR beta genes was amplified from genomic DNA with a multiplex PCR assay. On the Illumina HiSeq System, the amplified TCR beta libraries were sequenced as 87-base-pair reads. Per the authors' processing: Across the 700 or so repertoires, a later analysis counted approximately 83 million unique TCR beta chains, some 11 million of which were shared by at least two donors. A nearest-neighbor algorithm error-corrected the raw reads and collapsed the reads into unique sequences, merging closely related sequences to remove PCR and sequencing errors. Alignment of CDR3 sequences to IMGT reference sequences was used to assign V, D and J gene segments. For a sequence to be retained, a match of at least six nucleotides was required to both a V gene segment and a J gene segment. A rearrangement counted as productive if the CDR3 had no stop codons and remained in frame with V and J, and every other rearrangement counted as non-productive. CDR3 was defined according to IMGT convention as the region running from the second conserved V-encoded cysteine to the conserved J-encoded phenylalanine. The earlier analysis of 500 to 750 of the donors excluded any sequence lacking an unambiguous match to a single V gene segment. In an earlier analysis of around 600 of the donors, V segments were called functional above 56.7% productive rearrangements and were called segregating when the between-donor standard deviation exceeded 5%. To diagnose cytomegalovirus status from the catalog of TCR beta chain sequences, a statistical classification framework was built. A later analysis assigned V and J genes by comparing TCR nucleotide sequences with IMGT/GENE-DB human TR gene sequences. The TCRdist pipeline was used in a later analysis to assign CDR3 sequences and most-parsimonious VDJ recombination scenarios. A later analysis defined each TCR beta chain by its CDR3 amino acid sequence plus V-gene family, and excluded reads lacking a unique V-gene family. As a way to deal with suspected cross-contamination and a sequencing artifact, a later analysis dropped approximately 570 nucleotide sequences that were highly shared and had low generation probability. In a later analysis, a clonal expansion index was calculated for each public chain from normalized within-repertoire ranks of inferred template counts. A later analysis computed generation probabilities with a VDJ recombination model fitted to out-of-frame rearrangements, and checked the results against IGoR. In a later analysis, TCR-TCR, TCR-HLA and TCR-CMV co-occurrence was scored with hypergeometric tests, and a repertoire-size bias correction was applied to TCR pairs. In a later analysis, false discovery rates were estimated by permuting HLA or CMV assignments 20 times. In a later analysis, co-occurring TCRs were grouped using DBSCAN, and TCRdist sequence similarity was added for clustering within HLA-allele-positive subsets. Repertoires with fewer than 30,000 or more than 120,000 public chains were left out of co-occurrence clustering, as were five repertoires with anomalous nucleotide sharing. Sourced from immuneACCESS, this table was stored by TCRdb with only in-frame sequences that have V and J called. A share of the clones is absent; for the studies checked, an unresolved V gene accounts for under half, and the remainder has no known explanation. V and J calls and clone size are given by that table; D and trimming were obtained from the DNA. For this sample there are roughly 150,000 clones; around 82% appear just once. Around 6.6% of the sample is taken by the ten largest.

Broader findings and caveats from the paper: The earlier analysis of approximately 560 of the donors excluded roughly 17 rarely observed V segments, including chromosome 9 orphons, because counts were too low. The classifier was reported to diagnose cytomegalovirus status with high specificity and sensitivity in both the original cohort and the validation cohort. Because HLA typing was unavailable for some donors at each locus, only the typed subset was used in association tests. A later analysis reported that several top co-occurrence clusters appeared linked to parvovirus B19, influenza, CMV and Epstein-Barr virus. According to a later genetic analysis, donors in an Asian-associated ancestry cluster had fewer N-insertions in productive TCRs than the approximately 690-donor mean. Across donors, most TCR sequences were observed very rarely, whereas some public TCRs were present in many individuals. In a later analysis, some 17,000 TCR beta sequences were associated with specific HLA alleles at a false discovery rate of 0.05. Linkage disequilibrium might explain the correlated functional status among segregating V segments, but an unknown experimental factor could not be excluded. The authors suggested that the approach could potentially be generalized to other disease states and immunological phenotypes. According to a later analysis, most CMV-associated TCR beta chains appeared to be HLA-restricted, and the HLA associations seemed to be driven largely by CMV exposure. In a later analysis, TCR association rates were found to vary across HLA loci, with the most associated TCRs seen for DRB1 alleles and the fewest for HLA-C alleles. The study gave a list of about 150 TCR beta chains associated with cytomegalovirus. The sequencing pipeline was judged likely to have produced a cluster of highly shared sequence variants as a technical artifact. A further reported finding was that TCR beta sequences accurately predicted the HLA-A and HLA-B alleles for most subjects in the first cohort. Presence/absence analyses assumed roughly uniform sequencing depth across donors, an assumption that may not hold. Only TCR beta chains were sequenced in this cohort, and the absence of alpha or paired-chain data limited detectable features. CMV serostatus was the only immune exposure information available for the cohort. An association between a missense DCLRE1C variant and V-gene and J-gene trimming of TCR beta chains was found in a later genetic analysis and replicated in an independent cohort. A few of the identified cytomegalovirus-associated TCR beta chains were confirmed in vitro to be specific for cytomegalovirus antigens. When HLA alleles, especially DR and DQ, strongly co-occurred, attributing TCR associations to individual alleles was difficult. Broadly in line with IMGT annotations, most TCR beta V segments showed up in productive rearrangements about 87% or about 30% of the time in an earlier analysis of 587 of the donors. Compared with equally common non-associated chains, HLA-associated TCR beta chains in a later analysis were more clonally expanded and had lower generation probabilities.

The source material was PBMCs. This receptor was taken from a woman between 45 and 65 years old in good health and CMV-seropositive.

The CDR3 region reads CASSSRVSYEQYF. The DNA reads as follows: TGTGCCAGCAGCTCCCGAGTGTCCTACGAGCAGTACTTC. The chain is assembled from TRBV7-2 and TRBJ2-7; confidence is insufficient to name the D gene. The CDR3, cysteine through phenylalanine, is 13 amino acids long. The CDR3 DNA has 39 bases and is translated from base 1. Based on the germline V gene, the CDR1 and CDR2 sequences are SGHTA and FQGNSA. V is clipped by 4 bases and J by 1 base, and the sequence between their germline boundaries is 8 bases long.